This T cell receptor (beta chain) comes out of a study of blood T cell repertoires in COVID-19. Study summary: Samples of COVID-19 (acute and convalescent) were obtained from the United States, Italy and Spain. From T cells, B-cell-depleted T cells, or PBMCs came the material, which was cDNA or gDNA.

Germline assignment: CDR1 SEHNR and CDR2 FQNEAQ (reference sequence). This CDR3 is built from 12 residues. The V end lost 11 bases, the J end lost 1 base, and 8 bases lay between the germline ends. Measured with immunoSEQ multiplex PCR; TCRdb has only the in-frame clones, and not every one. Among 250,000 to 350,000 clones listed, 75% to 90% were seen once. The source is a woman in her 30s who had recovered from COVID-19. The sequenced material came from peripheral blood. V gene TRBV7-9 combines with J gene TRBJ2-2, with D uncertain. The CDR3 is CAWWQNTGELFF. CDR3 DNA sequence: TGTGCCTGGTGGCAGAACACCGGGGAGCTGTTTTTT.